What follows are 17 T cell receptor beta chains derived from one specimen sequenced in a study of CD49a tissue-resident CD8 T cells in human skin. Sequencing used immunoSEQ multiplex PCR; TCRdb keeps in-frame clones, though not all of them. The sample gives around 1,500 clones, about 73% of which show up once; over 30% is in the top ten. The sequenced sample was CLA- CD8+ effector memory T cells sorted from blood. These receptors came from a human donor in good health.

The chain links TRBV6-4 to TRBJ1-4, with TRBD1 as a possible D gene (6 bases). Germline V CDR1 and CDR2: MRHNA, SNTAGT. The CDR3 is 13 amino acids. V was clipped by 6 bases and J by 5 bases, with 10 bases between them. The DNA for the CDR3 is TGTGCCAGCAGCCCCGGGACAAATGAAAAACTGTTTTTT. Encoded protein: CASSPGTNEKLFF.

The CDR3 sequence is CASSEAPGTVGGYTF. The CDR3 nucleotides are TGTGCCAGCAGTGAAGCCCCCGGGACAGTGGGCGGCTACACCTTC. J is TRBJ1-2 and V is TRBV6-1; 7 bases are a match to TRBD1. This CDR3 has 15 amino acids. V lost 0 bases to trimming and J lost 8 bases; unmatched junction nucleotides: 9. Germline lookup yields CDR1 MNHNS and CDR2 SASEGT.

The chain combines TRBV2 with TRBJ2-1; D might be TRBD2 (6 bases). CDR3 size: 18 residues. Germline CDR1 and CDR2: SNHLY and FYNNEI. V was trimmed by 4 bases and J by 3 bases, leaving 22 bases between them. The CDR3 here is CASSGDLQEGLFYNEQFF. CDR3 bases: TGTGCCAGCAGTGGTGATCTCCAAGAGGGACTTTTCTACAATGAGCAGTTCTTC.

This clone has only a few counts. A junction end diverges from the germline sequence, so it may reflect a read error. The V and J genes are TRBV7-7 and TRBJ2-1; a weak D match, TRBD2 (5 bases). Germline V gene lookup returns CDR1 SSHAT and CDR2 FNYEAQ (reference sequence). The CDR3 loop spans 17 amino acids. The CDR3 protein is CASSHAGIERVHNEQFF. Written as DNA, the CDR3 is TGTGCTAGCAGCCACGCCGGGATCGAAAGGGTCCACAATGAGCAGTTCTTC. Complete variable domain (other parts from reference TRBV7-7 and TRBJ2-1): GAGVSQSPRYKVTKRGQDVTLRCDPISSHATLYWYQQALGQGPEFLTYFNYEAQPDKSGLPSDRFSAERPEGSISTLTIQRTEQRDSAMYRCASSHAGIERVHNEQFFGPGTRLTVL.

The chain links TRBV19 to TRBJ2-5, with 8 bases that match TRBD2. This CDR3 spans 16 amino acids. Trimming took 0 bases from V and 1 from J; bases not matched to a gene: 4. The germline gives CDR1 LNHDA, CDR2 SQIVND (reference sequence). The CDR3 spells CASSIDLAGLQETQYF. In nucleotides, the CDR3 is TGTGCCAGTAGTATAGACTTAGCGGGGCTCCAAGAGACCCAGTACTTC.

This chain connects TRBV11-2 to TRBJ2-5; 7 nucleotides align to TRBD1. The CDR3 sequence is 16 residues long. The V segment lost 2 bases and the J segment 3 bases; nucleotides outside the gene matches: 9. Germline V gene sequence: CDR1 SGHAT, CDR2 FQNNGV. The CDR3 loop reads CASSLLTGTVEETQYF. CDR3 nucleotides: TGTGCCAGCAGCTTATTAACCGGGACAGTAGAAGAGACCCAGTACTTC.

The rearrangement uses TRBV9 and TRBJ1-6, with TRBD1 matching over 7 bases. V lost 4 bases and J lost 9; bases outside the gene matches: 10. The CDR3 contains 15 residues. Germline-derived CDR1 and CDR2 are SGDLS and YYNGEE. The CDR3 region has the DNA TGTGCCAGCAGCTATGGACAGGCTCAGACTTCACCCCTCCACTTT. It is translated as CASSYGQAQTSPLHF.

CDR3 coding DNA: TGCAGCGTTGGTCCGGGGGACACTGAAGCTTTCTTT. Amino acid sequence: CSVGPGDTEAFF. The chain carries TRBV29-1 and TRBJ1-1, with TRBD1 as a possible D gene (5 bases). V was trimmed by 4 bases and J by 3 bases, leaving 9 bases between them. CDR1 is SQVTM, CDR2 ANQGSEA, per germline. The CDR3 extends over 12 amino acids.

CDR3 bases: TGTGCCAGCAGCCTCCTGACAGGGGGCCACGAGCAGTACTTC. It specifies CASSLLTGGHEQYF. The chain couples TRBV7-9 to TRBJ2-7; 10 nucleotides align to TRBD1. From germline, CDR1 is SEHNR and CDR2 FQNEAQ (reference sequence). Trimming at V came to 5 bases and at J to 5 bases, leaving 6 bases not matched to a gene. CDR3 length equals 14 residues.

The chain uses TRBV11-3 and TRBJ2-1, with D possibly TRBD1 on 6 matching bases. Deletions cut 0 bases from V and 9 bases from J, with 24 bases between. The CDR3 is 18 amino acids. Germline V gene lookup returns CDR1 SGHNT and CDR2 YENEEA. The CDR3 reads CASSLEELPSAGDGEQFF. In DNA form, the CDR3 reads TGTGCCAGCAGCTTAGAGGAGCTCCCATCGGCAGGGGACGGTGAGCAGTTCTTC.

The chain couples TRBV9 to TRBJ2-1; 9 bases map to TRBD2. J gave up 0 bases and V 3 bases, and 1 base lay outside the gene matches. From germline, CDR1 is SGDLS and CDR2 YYNGEE. The CDR3 loop spans 15 amino acids. The DNA for the CDR3 is TGTGCCAGCAGCGGGGGACTAGCCTCCTACAATGAGCAGTTCTTC. Translated, it gives CASSGGLASYNEQFF. Using reference TRBV9 and TRBJ2-1 for the parts outside the CDR3, the full variable domain is DSGVTQTPKHLITATGQRVTLRCSPRSGDLSVYWYQQSLDQGLQFLIQYYNGEERAKGNILERFSAQQFPDLHSELNLSSLELGDSALYFCASSGGLASYNEQFFGPGTRLTVL.

This clone was observed a single time. The chain carries TRBV15 and TRBJ2-3; 8 bases are a match to TRBD2. The CDR3 has 23 residues. Germline CDR1 reads LNHNV; CDR2 reads YYDKDF (reference sequence). Trimming removed 2 bases from V and 0 bases from J; junction bases left unmatched: 25. This chain's CDR3 is CATSRPDNGPGGEKIPSTDTQYF. The CDR3 bases are TGTGCCACCAGCAGACCGGATAATGGGCCGGGAGGGGAGAAGATCCCTAGCACAGATACGCAGTATTTT.

V and J are TRBV4-1 and TRBJ2-1, with TRBD2 as a possible D gene (5 bases). The V and J ends lost 1 base and 8 bases respectively, with 12 bases between them. Germline CDR1 is MGHRA and CDR2 is YSYEKL. The CDR3 spans 14 residues. CDR3 amino acids: CASSQVSARDEQFF. CDR3 coding DNA: TGCGCCAGCAGCCAAGTTAGCGCTCGGGATGAGCAGTTCTTC.

This clone was observed once. The chain links TRBV7-8 to TRBJ1-2, with 9 nucleotides matching TRBD1. With 4 bases clipped from V and 5 bases from J, the junction kept 11 bases outside the gene matches. The CDR3 is made up of 16 amino acids. Germline lookup yields CDR1 SGHVS and CDR2 FQNEAQ. DNA for the CDR3: TGTGCCAGCAGCTCGGTAACCGGGACAGGGCCTTATGGCTACACCTTC. Protein product: CASSSVTGTGPYGYTF.

This sequence joins TRBV7-3 and TRBJ2-1; 15 bases align to TRBD2. Germline trimming cut 5 bases from V and 7 bases from J; bases unmatched to any gene: 3. The CDR3 loop spans 15 amino acids. CDR1 is SGHTA and CDR2 is FQGTGA in the germline V gene. CDR3 region: CASSQGLAGGNEQFF. CDR3 nucleotide sequence: TGTGCCAGCAGCCAAGGACTAGCGGGAGGGAATGAGCAGTTCTTC.

Regarding this clone: One junction end does not reproduce the germline sequence, and a read error may be involved. CDR3 loop: CASSQDLAGGLLSYEQHF. The CDR3 coding sequence is TGCGCCAGCAGCCAAGATTTAGCGGGGGGGCTCCTCTCCTACGAGCAGCACTTC. The gene calls are TRBV4-3 and TRBJ2-7; 11 bases line up with TRBD2. The V gene's germline CDR1 is LGHNA and CDR2 YSLEER. This CDR3 spans 18 amino acids.

V and J are TRBV6-5 and TRBJ2-2; 7 bases are shared with TRBD1. Germline loops: CDR1 MNHEY, CDR2 SVGAGI. Trimming took 6 bases from V and 3 from J; bases not matched to a gene: 7. CDR3 length: 15 amino acids. CDR3 in amino acids: CASSPGQEHTGELFF. CDR3 bases: TGTGCCAGCAGCCCCGGACAGGAGCACACCGGGGAGCTGTTTTTT.